Below, 11 T cell receptor beta chains from the same sample are listed, as sequenced in a study of graft-versus-host responses after intestinal transplantation. No cognate antigen is known for these TCRs. Clones were sequenced by immunoSEQ multiplex PCR, and TCRdb holds only the in-frame ones, with some missing. The table lists about 120,000 clones, 90% of them singletons. The sequences come from unstimulated CD4+ T cells sorted from spleen or lymph node cells, collected before intestinal transplant. The receptors originated from a human donor who received an intestinal transplant.

The V call is TRBV28, the J call TRBJ1-2; no definite D call. Between the trimmed V and J ends, which lost 6 bases and 7 bases, there was a span of 12 bases. CDR1 is MDHEN, CDR2 SYDVKM, per germline. This CDR3 is built from 12 residues. CDR3 nucleotides: TGTGCCAGCAGGCCGGGAGTAGGTGGCTACACCTTC. Residues: CASRPGVGGYTF.

The chain employs TRBV19 and TRBJ2-1; tentative D call: TRBD2 (5 bases). V gave up 5 bases and J gave up 8 bases, with 16 bases separating them. CDR1 and CDR2 (germline): LNHDA, SQIVND (reference sequence). This CDR3 region has 14 residues. The CDR3: CASSLQTSFDEQFF. CDR3 in DNA: TGTGCCAGTAGTCTTCAAACTAGTTTCGATGAGCAGTTCTTC.

This clone has just one count. The V and J genes are TRBV2 and TRBJ1-3, with TRBD1 as a possible D gene (5 bases). Germline values: CDR1 SNHLY, CDR2 FYNNEI. The V and J ends lost 3 bases and 8 bases respectively, with 20 bases between them. The CDR3 consists of 16 residues. The CDR3 loop is CASSDTWGSVGHTIYF. The CDR3 DNA reads as TGTGCCAGCAGTGACACCTGGGGCTCAGTGGGTCACACCATATATTTT. The full variable domain, rest sourced from reference TRBV2 and TRBJ1-3, is EPEVTQTPSHQVTQMGQEVILRCVPISNHLYFYWYRQILGQKVEFLVSFYNNEISEKSEIFDDQFSVERPDGSNFTLKIRSTKLEDSAMYFCASSDTWGSVGHTIYFGEGSWLTVV.

The rearrangement joins TRBV7-8 to TRBJ1-2; possible D gene TRBD1, 5 bases. V lost 1 base, J lost 8 bases, and 8 bases lay in between. CDR3 length: 12 amino acids. CDR1 and CDR2 from the germline V gene are SGHVS and FQNEAQ. CDR3 in amino acids: CASSLGTYGYTF. CDR3 nucleotide sequence: TGTGCCAGCAGCTTAGGGACATACGGCTACACCTTC.

V gene TRBV28 combines with J gene TRBJ1-1; 8 positions match TRBD1. The CDR3 length is 14 residues. The germline gives CDR1 MDHEN, CDR2 SYDVKM. Unmatched junction bases numbered 6, after V lost 6 bases and J lost 3 bases. CDR3 nucleotides: TGTGCCAGCAGCCCCAGGGGGCGTCACACTGAAGCTTTCTTT. It yields the protein CASSPRGRHTEAFF.

This chain joins TRBV7-9 and TRBJ1-6; no clear D gene. Germline CDR1 is SEHNR and CDR2 is FQNEAQ (reference sequence). The CDR3 covers 15 residues. With 6 bases removed from V and 6 bases from J, the gap between germline ends came to 15 bases. CDR3 sequence (DNA): TGTGCCAGCAGACGCCCAGGCAGCGGTAATTCACCCCTCCACTTT. Translation gives CASRRPGSGNSPLHF.

The V gene is TRBV2, the J gene TRBJ1-4; 8 positions match TRBD1. This CDR3 has 15 residues. Per germline, CDR1 SNHLY and CDR2 FYNNEI. Losses at the gene ends were 6 bases for V and 3 bases for J; bases not matched to a gene: 6. The CDR3 region is CASRTQGAANEKLFF. The CDR3 DNA follows: TGTGCCAGCAGGACCCAGGGGGCAGCTAATGAAAAACTGTTTTTT.

The gene calls are TRBV15 and TRBJ2-3, with D unclear. This CDR3 region has 17 residues. CDR1 and CDR2 from the germline V gene are LNHNV and YYDKDF (reference sequence). Trimming took 0 bases from V and 4 from J, leaving 17 bases between them. The CDR3 protein is CATSRDKGSGKPDTQYF. The CDR3 nucleotides read TGTGCCACCAGCAGAGATAAAGGTTCGGGTAAACCAGATACGCAGTATTTT.

On this clone: One junction end does not reproduce the germline sequence, and a read error may be involved. The chain carries TRBV15 and TRBJ1-1, with D tentatively TRBD1 (6 bases). The CDR3 spans 15 residues. Germline V gene sequence: CDR1 LNHNV, CDR2 YYDKDF (reference sequence). CDR3: CATSKRGAAWPEASF. CDR3 DNA: TGTGCCACCAGCAAGCGGGGGGCTGCCTGGCCTGAAGCTTCCTTT.

V gene TRBV5-1 combines with J gene TRBJ2-1; D is unresolved. From germline, CDR1 is SGHRS and CDR2 YFSETQ. Deletions cut 2 bases from V and 7 bases from J, with 16 bases between. The CDR3 runs 15 residues. CDR3 sequence reads: CASSFLRSLQNEQFF. Here the CDR3 DNA reads TGCGCCAGCAGCTTTCTTAGGTCTCTACAGAATGAGCAGTTCTTC.

This clone was seen once. The chain is built from TRBV27 and TRBJ2-5; 10 bases are shared with TRBD2. Germline CDR1 reads MNHEY; CDR2 reads SMNVEV (reference sequence). V shed 0 bases and J 2 bases; nucleotides not matched to a gene: 12. The CDR3 is 19 amino acids. CDR3 protein: CASSLSASGRRGRQETQYF. DNA of the CDR3: TGTGCCAGCAGTTTATCGGCTAGCGGGAGACGGGGCAGACAAGAGACCCAGTACTTC.